This T cell receptor beta chain was captured in a study of regulatory T cells in long-lasting Graves disease. Broader study findings: When disease was persistent, TRBV28, TRBJ1-2 and TRBJ2-5 were the favored segments.

Arm-PCR of CDR3 regions and iRepertoire HTBI primers were used to build TCR beta libraries. TCRdb re-called the multiplex PCR reads with MiXCR, one entry per CDR3 protein. The sample has about 560,000 distinct CDR3 sequences; roughly 16% are singletons. This CDR3 spans 16 amino acids. CDR1 and CDR2 from the germline V gene are MNHEY and SVGEGT. V lost 6 bases and J lost 6, with 21 bases in between. Time point noted: newly diagnosed GD, antithyroid drugs for less than 3 months. Scientists built the TCR library using RNA that was extracted from PBMCs. This clonotype was picked up a small number of times. Its specificity is unknown. The same data also went into a second study, on T cells in Graves' hyperthyroidism and ophthalmopathy.

The sequencing used peripheral blood mononuclear cells (PBMCs), collected at new diagnosis, from a patient treated with antithyroid drugs. The origin of this receptor is a young man with Graves disease. This rearrangement joins TRBV6-2 or TRBV6-3 to TRBJ2-1, with D possibly being TRBD1 or TRBD2 (5 bases each). CDR3: CASRPQGPTRGNEQFF. CDR3 sequence (DNA): TGTGCCAGCAGACCTCAGGGTCCGACTCGGGGCAATGAGCAGTTCTTC.